The 27 T cell receptor beta chains below all came from one sample that was sequenced in a study of blood T cells in healthy people across ages. Using a J-beta primer mix together with a sample-barcoded 5' primer, a second PCR was run for about 6 to 12 cycles. TCRdb recomputed calls from the 5' RACE reads with MiXCR, one row per CDR3 protein. The repertoire consists of about 1.8 million distinct CDR3 sequences, with less than 50% occurring once and the leading ten covering over 2%. The sample comprised blood. These receptor sequences come from a woman aged 40 to 55 in good health.

This clonotype was found a few times. V usage is TRBV20-1 and J usage is TRBJ2-7, with TRBD1 matching over 8 bases. Germline V gene data show CDR1 as DFQATT and CDR2 as SNEGSKA (reference sequence). The trim removed 0 bases at V and 3 bases at J, leaving 7 bases unmatched. CDR3 size: 15 residues. CDR3 protein: CSARDQGASLYEQYF. CDR3 DNA sequence: TGCAGTGCTAGAGATCAGGGGGCTTCACTCTACGAGCAGTACTTC.

The V call is TRBV7-2, the J call TRBJ1-1, with TRBD1 matching over 9 bases. This CDR3 is built from 15 residues. CDR1 and CDR2 (germline): SGHTA, FQGNSA. With V trimmed by 4 bases and J by 4 bases, 7 bases remained unmatched. DNA for the CDR3: TGTGCCAGCAGCTCCGGGACAGGGATGAGCACTGAAGCTTTCTTT. This translates into CASSSGTGMSTEAFF.

With regard to this clonotype: It may be a read error: a sequence one base away is much more abundant. V is TRBV5-4 and J is TRBJ1-2; TRBD1 is a possible D gene (6 bases). This CDR3 has 14 amino acids. Per germline, CDR1 SGHNT and CDR2 YYREEE (reference sequence). The CDR3 bases are TGTGCCGGCAGCCTCGACAGGAGCTACTATGGCTACACCTTC. As protein: CAGSLDRSYYGYTF.

The chain recombines TRBV10-3 with TRBJ1-2; no clear D gene. With 8 bases removed from V and 1 base from J, the gap between germline ends came to 11 bases. From germline, CDR1 is ENHRY and CDR2 SYGVKD. This CDR3 is 13 amino acids long. CDR3 sequence: CAIGPSDNYGYTF. As DNA, the CDR3 is TGTGCCATCGGTCCCTCGGATAACTATGGCTACACCTTC.

The V and J genes are TRBV7-2 and TRBJ2-1; D gene ambiguous. CDR1 SGHTA and CDR2 FQGNSA come from the germline V gene. With 1 base removed from V and 2 bases from J, the gap between germline ends came to 15 bases. The CDR3 totals 17 residues. CDR3 region: CASSLEFAGDTYNEQFF. CDR3 DNA sequence: TGTGCCAGCAGCTTAGAATTCGCAGGTGATACCTACAATGAGCAGTTCTTC.

The V call is TRBV20-1, the J call TRBJ2-5; 7 bases map to TRBD1. Germline-derived CDR1 and CDR2 are DFQATT and SNEGSKA (reference sequence). V lost 0 bases and J lost 4; bases outside the gene matches: 5. CDR3 size: 14 residues. CDR3 sequence (DNA): TGCAGTGCTAGAGATAGGACAGGTCGAGAGACCCAGTACTTC. This sequence encodes CSARDRTGRETQYF.

The CDR3 sequence: CASSPWDRGPDTGELFF. In nucleotides, the CDR3 is TGTGCCAGCAGCCCGTGGGACAGGGGGCCTGACACCGGGGAGCTGTTTTTT. This sequence joins TRBV5-6 and TRBJ2-2; 12 bases are a match to TRBD1. Germline CDR1 and CDR2: SGHDT and YYEEEE. The CDR3 is 17 amino acids. V was pared by 4 bases and J by 3 bases, with 7 bases of the junction left unmatched.

V usage is TRBV5-1 and J usage is TRBJ2-6; D remains unclear. V lost 0 bases to trimming and J lost 0 bases, with 7 bases between them. The CDR3 spans 16 residues. CDR1 is SGHRS, CDR2 YFSETQ, per germline. CDR3 sequence: CASSLAQNSGANVLTF. The CDR3 bases are TGCGCCAGCAGCTTGGCGCAGAACTCTGGGGCCAACGTCCTGACTTTC.

The chain has TRBV7-2 and TRBJ2-3; D unclear. The J call may be mistaken, given a closer DNA end match to TRBJ1-5. The CDR3 covers 16 residues. Germline CDR1 reads SGHTA; CDR2 reads FQGNSA. The CDR3 region has the DNA TGTGCCAGCAGCCGACTCCTAGCGGGGAGCACAGATACGCAGCATTTT. It yields the protein CASSRLLAGSTDTQHF.

This clonotype occurred a few times. The V call is TRBV5-1, the J call TRBJ2-3; 12 nucleotides line up with TRBD1. CDR3 size: 16 residues. V dropped 5 bases and J dropped 0; count of bases not matched to a gene: 4. CDR1 is SGHRS and CDR2 is YFSETQ in the germline V gene. Here the CDR3 reads CASRTGQGASTDTQYF. CDR3 nucleotide sequence: TGCGCCAGCAGGACGGGACAGGGGGCTAGCACAGATACGCAGTATTTT.

The chain has TRBV5-1 and TRBJ2-1; 11 positions match TRBD2. The CDR3 is 16 residues long. The ends lost 4 bases at V and 4 bases at J; junction bases unmatched: 7. Looked up from germline, CDR1 is SGHRS and CDR2 is YFSETQ. The CDR3 sequence is CASSGAGTSGYNEQFF. CDR3 coding DNA: TGCGCCAGCAGCGGGGCCGGGACTAGCGGTTACAATGAGCAGTTCTTC.

The gene calls are TRBV20-1 and TRBJ2-5; D is ambiguous. Germline-derived CDR1 and CDR2 are DFQATT and SNEGSKA (reference sequence). Between the trimmed V and J ends, which lost 1 base and 4 bases, there was a span of 10 bases. This CDR3 region has 13 residues. The CDR3: CSARVRVGETQYF. Written as DNA, the CDR3 is TGCAGTGCTAGAGTCCGCGTTGGAGAGACCCAGTACTTC.

The V gene is TRBV5-6, the J gene TRBJ1-2; TRBD1 might be the D (5 bases). The CDR3 spans 13 residues. The V end lost 3 bases, the J end lost 4 bases, and 10 bases lay between the germline ends. From germline, CDR1 is SGHDT and CDR2 YYEEEE. CDR3 loop: CASSSPGPYGYTF. The CDR3, as DNA: TGTGCCAGCAGCTCTCCGGGGCCCTATGGCTACACCTTC.

The chain joins TRBV7-2 to TRBJ2-7; D remains ambiguous. CDR1 is SGHTA and CDR2 is FQGNSA in the germline V gene. Trimming removed 1 base at V and 3 bases at J, with 10 bases between. This CDR3 region has 14 residues. CDR3 in DNA: TGTGCCAGCAGCTTAGTTAAGGGAAACTACGAGCAGTACTTC. It translates to CASSLVKGNYEQYF.

This rearrangement joins TRBV20-1 to TRBJ2-7; 16 bases are a match to TRBD2. J gave up 0 bases and V 3 bases, and 8 bases lay outside the gene matches. CDR1 is DFQATT, CDR2 SNEGSKA, per germline (reference sequence). This CDR3 region has 18 residues. CDR3 nucleotides: TGCAGTGCTAGCCTGCCGGGACTAGCGGGGGGGCTCTCCTACGAGCAGTACTTC. Encoded protein: CSASLPGLAGGLSYEQYF.

With regard to this clonotype: At one boundary the junction diverges from the germline segment, which might be a read error. The chain employs TRBV7-7 and TRBJ2-3; D is uncertain. The CDR3 length is 13 residues. Germline V CDR1 and CDR2: SSHAT, FNYEAQ (reference sequence). The CDR3 nucleotides are TGTGCTAGCAGCTATACTAACACAGATACGCAGTATTTT. Encoded protein: CASSYTNTDTQYF.

The rearrangement links TRBV20-1 to TRBJ2-5, with 12 nucleotides matching TRBD2. The germline V gene encodes CDR1 DFQATT and CDR2 SNEGSKA (reference sequence). The trim removed 3 bases at V and 1 base at J, leaving 3 bases unmatched. CDR3 length: 15 residues. Written as DNA, the CDR3 is TGCAGTGCTAGCGGACTAGCGGGGTTCCAAGAGACCCAGTACTTC. Its protein is CSASGLAGFQETQYF.

The chain is built from TRBV7-2 and TRBJ1-6, with TRBD1 identical over 7 bases. The CDR3 totals 16 residues. The V gene end was trimmed by 6 bases and the J gene end by 2 bases; junction bases not matched to a gene: 7. CDR1 and CDR2 from the germline V gene are SGHTA and FQGNSA. For the CDR3, the DNA is TGTGCCAGCAGGCCCCAGGGGGTGACCTATAATTCACCCCTCCACTTT. Its translation is CASRPQGVTYNSPLHF.

This clonotype has just a few counts. The chain employs TRBV6-5 and TRBJ2-7; no reliable D call. Germline loops: CDR1 MNHEY, CDR2 SVGAGI. The CDR3 sequence is 14 residues long. The V and J ends lost 2 bases and 3 bases respectively, with 11 bases between them. CDR3 bases: TGTGCCAGCAGTTACGATTCTGTGGTCTACGAGCAGTACTTC. This encodes CASSYDSVVYEQYF.

The chain uses TRBV6-2 or TRBV6-3 and TRBJ1-4; a weak D match, TRBD1 (5 bases). CDR3 length: 17 amino acids. Trimming took 4 bases from V and 2 from J, leaving 17 bases between them. The germline V gene has CDR1 MNHEY and CDR2 SVGEGT. As DNA, the CDR3 is TGTGCCAGCAGTTGGTTCAAACCGGGACGGACTAATGAAAAACTGTTTTTT. It encodes CASSWFKPGRTNEKLFF.

The chain carries TRBV27 and TRBJ1-2; unclear D gene. Trimming took off 0 bases at V and 1 base at J, with 12 bases between the two ends. The germline V gene encodes CDR1 MNHEY and CDR2 SMNVEV (reference sequence). The CDR3 is 16 residues long. This CDR3 is CASSLSGSVGNYGYTF. CDR3 nucleotides: TGTGCCAGCAGTTTATCAGGGAGCGTTGGTAACTATGGCTACACCTTC.

The V gene is TRBV4-2, the J gene TRBJ1-2; 11 bases fit TRBD1. This CDR3 has 17 amino acids. V lost 1 base and J lost 7; bases outside the gene matches: 11. The germline CDR1 and CDR2 sequences are LGHNA and YNFKEQ. The CDR3: CASSQGGSGQGVRGYTF. The DNA of the CDR3 is TGTGCCAGCAGCCAAGGAGGCTCGGGACAGGGGGTCCGTGGCTACACCTTC.

This chain joins TRBV28 and TRBJ2-5; tentatively, D is TRBD2 (6 bases). The J call may be wrong; the DNA end is better matched by TRBJ2-7. This CDR3 spans 16 amino acids. The germline CDR1 and CDR2 sequences are MDHEN and SYDVKM. CDR3 sequence (DNA): TGTGCCAGCAGTTTTGACTTTGGGAGGTGGGGTTCCGAGCAGTACTTC. Translating gives CASSFDFGRWGSEQYF.

The chain employs TRBV28 and TRBJ2-1; 7 bases align to TRBD1. This CDR3 comprises 13 residues. Losses at the gene ends were 6 bases for V and 11 bases for J; bases not matched to a gene: 10. The germline V gene has CDR1 MDHEN and CDR2 SYDVKM. This chain's CDR3 is CASSLNWDRKQFF. CDR3 nucleotides: TGTGCCAGCAGCTTAAATTGGGACAGAAAGCAGTTCTTC.

This clonotype was detected only a few times. The rearrangement uses TRBV7-2 and TRBJ2-7; TRBD2 matches at 14 bases. Germline CDR1 SGHTA, CDR2 FQGNSA. There are 16 residues in the CDR3. The ends lost 5 bases at V and 3 bases at J; junction bases unmatched: 6. In nucleotides, the CDR3 is TGTGCCAGCAGCCCAGGACTAGCGGGGGGCGTCTACGAGCAGTACTTC. Encoded protein: CASSPGLAGGVYEQYF.

The gene calls are TRBV4-2 and TRBJ2-1; 14 bases align to TRBD2. CDR1 and CDR2 from the germline V gene are LGHNA and YNFKEQ. The ends lost 1 base at V and 0 bases at J; junction bases unmatched: 2. This CDR3 is 18 amino acids long. CDR3 DNA sequence: TGTGCCAGCAGCCAAGGGACTAGCGGGGGGAGCTCCTACAATGAGCAGTTCTTC. Protein: CASSQGTSGGSSYNEQFF.

This clonotype was seen more than once but under ten times. The V gene is TRBV2, the J gene TRBJ2-1, with TRBD1 matching 9 bases. CDR1 SNHLY and CDR2 FYNNEI come from the germline V gene. V gave up 3 bases and J gave up 6 bases; unmatched junction bases: 6. This CDR3 has 15 amino acids. Here the CDR3 DNA reads TGTGCCAGCAGTGACATGGACAGGGGTCTCAATGAGCAGTTCTTC. Its translation is CASSDMDRGLNEQFF. The full variable domain, rest sourced from reference TRBV2 and TRBJ2-1, is EPEVTQTPSHQVTQMGQEVILRCVPISNHLYFYWYRQILGQKVEFLVSFYNNEISEKSEIFDDQFSVERPDGSNFTLKIRSTKLEDSAMYFCASSDMDRGLNEQFFGPGTRLTVL.